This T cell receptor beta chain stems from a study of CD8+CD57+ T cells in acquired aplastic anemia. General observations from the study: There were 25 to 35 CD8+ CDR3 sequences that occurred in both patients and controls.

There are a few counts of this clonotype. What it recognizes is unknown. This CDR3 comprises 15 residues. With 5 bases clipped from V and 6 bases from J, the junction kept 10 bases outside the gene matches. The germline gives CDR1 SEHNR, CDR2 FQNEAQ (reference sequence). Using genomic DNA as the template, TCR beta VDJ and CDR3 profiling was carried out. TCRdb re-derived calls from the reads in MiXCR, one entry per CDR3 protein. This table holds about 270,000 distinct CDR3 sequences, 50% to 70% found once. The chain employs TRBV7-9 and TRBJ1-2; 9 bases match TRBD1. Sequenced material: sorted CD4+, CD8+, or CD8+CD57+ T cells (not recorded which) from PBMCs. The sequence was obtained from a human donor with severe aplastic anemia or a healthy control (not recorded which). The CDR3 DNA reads TGTGCCAGCAGCAAAACCGGGACAGGGCGCAATGGCTACACCTTC. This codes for CASSKTGTGRNGYTF.